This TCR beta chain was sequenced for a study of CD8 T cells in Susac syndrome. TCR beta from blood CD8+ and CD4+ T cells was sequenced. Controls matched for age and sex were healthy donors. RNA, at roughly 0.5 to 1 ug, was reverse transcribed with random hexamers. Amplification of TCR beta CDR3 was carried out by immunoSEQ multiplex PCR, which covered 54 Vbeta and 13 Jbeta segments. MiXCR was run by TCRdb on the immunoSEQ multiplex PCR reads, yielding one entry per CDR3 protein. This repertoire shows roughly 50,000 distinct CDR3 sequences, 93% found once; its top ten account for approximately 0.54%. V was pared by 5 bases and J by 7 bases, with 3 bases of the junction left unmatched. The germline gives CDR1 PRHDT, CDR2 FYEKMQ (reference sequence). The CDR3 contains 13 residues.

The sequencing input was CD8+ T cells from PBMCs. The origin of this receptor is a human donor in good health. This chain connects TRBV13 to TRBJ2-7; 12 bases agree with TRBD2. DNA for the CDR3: TGTGCCAGCAGCCTTGGGACTAGCGGGGAGCAGTACTTC. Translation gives CASSLGTSGEQYF.